The following is a TCR beta chain sequence with its context. The sample holds many counts of this clonotype. Its antigen is currently not known. Per-base quality was not reported, and no clone a single base away is much larger than it. Amplification of TCR beta CDR3 regions was carried out from RNA transcripts. For the first round of RT-PCR on the TCR CDR3, the HTBI primer set was used together with the Qiagen OneStep RT-PCR kit. Libraries were constructed in a second round of multiplex PCR, after which size selection and purification were carried out. Paired-end sequencing of the libraries was performed with 100 bp reads on an Illumina HiSeq2000. The paper's processing steps were these. SOAPnuke was used to process the raw data, with reads discarded if the reads contained adapters or uncalled bases, had a mean Phred below 15, or lacked an exact constant-primer or identifier match. High-quality paired reads were merged with COPE v1.2.5, and unique nucleotide sequences were defined as clonotypes. MiTCR v1.1 was used to align clonotypes to the IMGT TRBV, TRBD and TRBJ reference segments. The analysis included only V-J combinations with a frequency above 0.0001, which together covered approximately 99% of the repertoires. The TCS score was defined as F50 (clonal expansion) divided by E x V (chaos), with BLOSUM62-based TCRdist calculated between CDR3 peptides within each V-J. Welch's t-statistics and random forest reduced around 510 V-J features to roughly 13, which were used in a naive Bayes classifier (R e1071). TCRdb reprocessing: public reads trimmed at Q25 with fastp, clones called with MiXCR, in-frame beta chains kept. Rows matching on CDR3 protein sequence are summarized as one entry with the most common DNA and genes. TCRdb, not the original authors, processed these V and J calls. This sample is represented by about 300,000 distinct CDR3 sequences; roughly 20% of them were singletons. Under 45% of the sample lies in the top ten.

The CDR3 has 16 amino acids, counting the end cysteine and phenylalanine. The sequence is cut down to CDR3 DNA, 48 bases in frame from base 1. V loses 8 bases at its end and J loses 5 bases; junction bases beyond the gene matches: 12. Reading the germline V gene gives CDR1 SNHLY and CDR2 FYNNEI. Moderately to severely active disease, a Clinical Activity Score of at least 3, a NOSPECS grade of at least 4, and a duration under 3 months were present in ophthalmopathy patients. The study excluded patients with uncontrolled infections, other autoimmune diseases, pregnancy or lactation. Diagnoses were established on the basis of clinical symptoms, serum thyroxine and TRAb, thyroid ultrasound, and orbital computed tomography. PBMCs were separated from approximately 9.9 ml of fresh peripheral blood using Ficoll-Paque density gradient centrifugation. Total RNA was extracted using Trizol reagent, and RNA quality was assessed on an Agilent 2100 Bioanalyzer.

This sample was included in a study of T cells in Graves' hyperthyroidism and ophthalmopathy (dated by TCRdb to the late 2010s). About the full investigation: Peripheral blood samples were taken at the time of initial diagnosis, prior to any treatment. To identify TCR V-J signatures that set the groups apart, the researchers used a discovery cohort of 100 patients, made up of under 50 with Graves' ophthalmopathy and about 55 with stable Graves' hyperthyroidism. The paper describes TCR Vbeta CDR3 sequencing of roughly 130 peripheral blood samples, made up of 43 ophthalmopathy patients, 70 to 80 hyperthyroidism patients and 17 progressor patients. The 75 to 100 discovery patients were randomly divided into training and test sets at a 7:3 ratio. Once sampling was done, hyperthyroidism patients were given methimazole at a starting dose of 30 mg daily, whereas ophthalmopathy patients were given high-dose intravenous methylprednisolone. In addition, the study compared T-cell repertoires in thyroid tissue and in blood from roughly six Graves' hyperthyroidism patients. Prospective prediction of ophthalmopathy was tested in an independent validation cohort consisting of under 20 hyperthyroidism patients and 17 patients who later progressed to ophthalmopathy.

Broader findings and caveats from the paper: Most expanded thyroid clonotypes (frequency above 0.001) were also found in blood, which suggests that blood repertoires may mirror thyroid immune responses. A model built on a 13 V-J signature distinguished ophthalmopathy from stable hyperthyroidism, reaching 85% to 90% sensitivity and 81.08% specificity in cross-validation and 80%/75% in testing. During validation, the model predicted progression to ophthalmopathy a median of around six months ahead of onset, with roughly 65% sensitivity and around 72% specificity. Sample size was not statistically predetermined, and blinding of investigators to group allocation was not performed.

Sequencing input: blood. The sequence was collected from a man aged 50 or older with Graves' ophthalmopathy. Rearrangement joined TRBV2 to TRBJ2-5, with TRBD1 matching 12 junction bases. This receptor carries the CDR3 CASAEWGTGGRETQYF. The DNA sequence is as follows: TGTGCCAGCGCCGAGTGGGGGACAGGGGGCCGGGAGACCCAGTACTTC.